These 18 T cell receptor beta chains originate from one sample sequenced in a study of blood T cell repertoires in COVID-19. Generated by immunoSEQ multiplex PCR, the TCRdb table keeps only in-frame clones and is missing some. Among about 110,000 clones listed, 88% were seen once. Source material: peripheral blood. Every receptor here comes from a woman aged 50 to 60 with acute or convalescent COVID-19.

On this clone: At one end the junction does not follow the germline gene, possibly because of a read error. The CDR3 bases are TGTGCCAGCAGATTATCGGCCCGACTGACAGGGGACAATGAGCAGTTCTTC. Protein product: CASRLSARLTGDNEQFF. The chain is built from TRBV27 and TRBJ2-1; 8 bases fit TRBD1. CDR1 and CDR2 from the germline V gene are MNHEY and SMNVEV (reference sequence). This CDR3 is built from 17 residues.

J is TRBJ1-1 and V is TRBV12-3 or TRBV12-4; 7 nucleotides line up with TRBD1. CDR3 length equals 13 residues. V was pared by 6 bases and J by 11 bases, with 12 bases of the junction left unmatched. The CDR3 nucleotides are TGTGCCAGCAGACCGTCAGGGGGATTGAAGGCTTTCTTT. It encodes CASRPSGGLKAFF.

There are a few counts of this clone. The chain is built from TRBV18 and TRBJ2-7; D is unresolved. Germline V CDR1 and CDR2: KGHSH, LQKENI. This CDR3 is built from 10 residues. Trimming pared 3 bases from V and 11 bases from J, leaving 8 bases between. CDR3 sequence: CASSPAGEYF. CDR3 DNA sequence: TGTGCCAGCTCACCGGCAGGTGAGTACTTC. The entire variable domain, with the rest obtained from reference TRBV18 and TRBJ2-7, is as follows: NAGVMQNPRHLVRRRGQEARLRCSPMKGHSHVYWYRQLPEEGLKFMVYLQKENIIDESGMPKERFSAEFPKEGPSILRIQQVVRGDSAAYFCASSPAGEYFGPGTRLTVT.

The chain has TRBV24-1 and TRBJ2-1, with 7 bases fitting TRBD1. The germline V gene has CDR1 KGHDR and CDR2 SFDVKD. V was pared by 2 bases and J by 7 bases, with 4 bases of the junction left unmatched. This CDR3 comprises 14 residues. CDR3 residues: CATSDSPGGNEQFF. The CDR3 DNA reads TGTGCCACCAGTGATTCACCAGGGGGTAATGAGCAGTTCTTC.

This clone was seen only once. The chain combines TRBV6-5 with TRBJ2-7, with 8 bases lining up with TRBD1. The V and J ends lost 5 bases and 5 bases, in that order; junction bases with no gene match: 8. Germline V lookup: CDR1 MNHEY, CDR2 SVGAGI. The CDR3 has 14 residues. The CDR3 DNA reads TGTGCCAGCAGTCGGGTCAGGGGGCCCGACGAGCAGTACTTC. Protein product: CASSRVRGPDEQYF.

The chain recombines TRBV2 with TRBJ2-3; D perhaps matches TRBD2 (6 bases). V dropped 3 bases and J dropped 1 base, with 11 bases sitting between them. Germline-derived CDR1 and CDR2 are SNHLY and FYNNEI. The CDR3 is made up of 15 amino acids. The CDR3 protein is CASSEAGIGTDTQYF. As DNA, the CDR3 is TGTGCCAGCAGTGAGGCGGGGATAGGCACAGATACGCAGTATTTT.

The chain couples TRBV27 to TRBJ2-2; TRBD2 agrees at 7 bases. The CDR3 sequence is 15 residues long. Trimming removed 7 bases from V and 7 bases from J; junction bases left unmatched: 12. Germline assignment: CDR1 MNHEY and CDR2 SMNVEV (reference sequence). CDR3 amino acids: CASKTSAGLNGELFF. The CDR3 DNA is TGTGCCAGCAAAACTAGCGCGGGCTTGAACGGGGAGCTGTTTTTT.

The rearrangement uses TRBV7-6 and TRBJ2-3, with TRBD2 matching 7 bases. The CDR3 is 16 residues long. Germline CDR1 is SGHVS and CDR2 is FNYEAQ. Germline trimming cut 4 bases from V and 4 bases from J; bases unmatched to any gene: 11. The CDR3 sequence is CASSSDSGMRADTQYF. The CDR3 DNA is TGTGCCAGCAGCTCCGACAGCGGGATGAGGGCAGATACGCAGTATTTT.

The rearrangement uses TRBV5-1 and TRBJ1-6, with 12 bases identical to TRBD1. There are 16 residues in the CDR3. Germline CDR1 is SGHRS and CDR2 is YFSETQ. V shed 0 bases, J shed 9 bases, and the junction held 4 bases outside the gene matches. CDR3 region: CASSLDGTGGRSPLHF. The CDR3 coding sequence is TGCGCCAGCAGCTTGGACGGGACAGGGGGCCGTTCACCCCTCCACTTT. Filled out from reference TRBV5-1 and TRBJ1-6, the complete variable domain reads KAGVTQTPRYLIKTRGQQVTLSCSPISGHRSVSWYQQTPGQGLQFLFEYFSETQRNKGNFPGRFSGRQFSNSRSEMNVSTLELGDSALYLCASSLDGTGGRSPLHFGNGTRLTVT.

V usage is TRBV7-2 and J usage is TRBJ2-7; perhaps TRBD2 as D (5 bases). Germline lookup yields CDR1 SGHTA and CDR2 FQGNSA. The CDR3 is 13 amino acids. V lost 5 bases to trimming and J lost 2 bases, with 10 bases between them. The CDR3 sequence: CASSRTATYEQYF. CDR3 in DNA: TGTGCCAGCAGCCGGACTGCGACCTACGAGCAGTACTTC.

The chain carries TRBV15 and TRBJ2-3; 9 nucleotides match TRBD2. The ends lost 3 bases at V and 4 bases at J; junction bases unmatched: 2. Germline V lookup: CDR1 LNHNV, CDR2 YYDKDF (reference sequence). CDR3 length: 14 residues. CDR3 DNA sequence: TGTGCCACCAGCAGGAGCGGGAGGTCAGATACGCAGTATTTT. This encodes CATSRSGRSDTQYF.

This clone was counted between two and nine times. V gene TRBV7-9 combines with J gene TRBJ2-3; 9 nucleotides agree with TRBD2. Germline V gene lookup returns CDR1 SEHNR and CDR2 FQNEAQ (reference sequence). Germline trimming cut 3 bases from V and 1 base from J; bases unmatched to any gene: 2. The CDR3 length is 15 residues. The CDR3 region has the DNA TGTGCCAGCAGCTTCCAGCGGGAGGGCACAGATACGCAGTATTTT. Encoded protein: CASSFQREGTDTQYF.

J is TRBJ2-1 and V is TRBV9; 7 positions match TRBD2. The CDR3 is 14 residues long. With 3 bases clipped from V and 9 bases from J, the junction kept 9 bases outside the gene matches. The germline gives CDR1 SGDLS, CDR2 YYNGEE. CDR3 region: CASSAPPGGGEQFF. The CDR3 DNA follows: TGTGCCAGCAGCGCCCCCCCGGGGGGTGGTGAGCAGTTCTTC.

This chain uses TRBV19 with TRBJ1-6; a possible D gene is TRBD1 (5 bases). Trimming shortened V by 2 bases and J by 6 bases, and 8 bases separated the two germline ends. CDR3 size: 14 residues. Germline-derived CDR1 and CDR2 are LNHDA and SQIVND (reference sequence). The DNA of the CDR3 is TGTGCCAGTAGTATACGGACATCTAATTCACCCCTCCACTTT. Protein sequence: CASSIRTSNSPLHF.

The rearrangement uses TRBV18 and TRBJ1-1; 11 bases are a match to TRBD1. Germline V gene lookup returns CDR1 KGHSH and CDR2 LQKENI. After removal of 4 bases from V and 4 bases from J, the junction contained 2 bases not matched to a gene. CDR3 size: 14 residues. Here the CDR3 DNA reads TGTGCCAGCTCACGGGACAGGGGGAGCACTGAAGCTTTCTTT. Protein sequence: CASSRDRGSTEAFF.

The rearrangement uses TRBV19 and TRBJ1-2; D ambiguous. This CDR3 has 13 amino acids. Deletions cut 3 bases from V and 8 bases from J, with 13 bases between. The germline V gene encodes CDR1 LNHDA and CDR2 SQIVND (reference sequence). Here the CDR3 reads CASSITTLEGYTF. The CDR3, as DNA: TGTGCCAGTAGTATCACCACCCTAGAGGGCTACACCTTC.

The CDR3 loop reads CASSPEGQGYTDTQYF. DNA of the CDR3: TGTGCCAGCAGTCCGGAGGGACAGGGATACACAGATACGCAGTATTTT. This chain connects TRBV25-1 to TRBJ2-3; 9 bases are a match to TRBD1. Losses at the gene ends were 5 bases for V and 2 bases for J; bases not matched to a gene: 8. The CDR3 sequence is 16 residues long. Germline CDR1 reads MGHDK; CDR2 reads SYGVNS.

In nucleotides, the CDR3 is TGCAGCGTTGTGTTGAGGCCCGGGAGGGATTACACCGGGGAGCTGTTTTTT. As protein: CSVVLRPGRDYTGELFF. J is TRBJ2-2 and V is TRBV29-1; 8 bases map to TRBD2. Germline CDR1 reads SQVTM; CDR2 reads ANQGSEA. The CDR3 is 17 amino acids. J gave up 3 bases and V 4 bases, and 13 bases lay outside the gene matches.